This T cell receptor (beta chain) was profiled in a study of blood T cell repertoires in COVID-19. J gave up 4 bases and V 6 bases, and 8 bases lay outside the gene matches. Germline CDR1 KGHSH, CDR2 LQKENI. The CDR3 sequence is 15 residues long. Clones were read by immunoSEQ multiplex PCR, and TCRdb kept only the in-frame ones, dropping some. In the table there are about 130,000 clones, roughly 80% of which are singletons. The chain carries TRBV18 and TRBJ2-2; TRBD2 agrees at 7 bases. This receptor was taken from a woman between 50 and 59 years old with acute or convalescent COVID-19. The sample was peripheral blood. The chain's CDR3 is CASSRASGITGELFF. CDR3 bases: TGTGCCAGCTCGAGGGCTAGCGGAATCACCGGGGAGCTGTTTTTT.